The 8 T cell receptor beta chains below come from one sample, sequenced in a study of CXCR3-negative and CXCR3-positive naive CD8 T cells. UMI labels and 5' RACE were used to prepare the TRB cDNA libraries. Using the 5' RACE reads, TCRdb records one entry per CDR3 protein without DNA. The sample data list some 50,000 distinct CDR3 sequences. Sequencing input: naive CXCR3- CD8+ T cells from blood. The subset here: CD45RO-CCR7+CD27+CD95- naive CD8+ T cells lacking CXCR3 (TNR3-). Receptors originate from a human donor in good health. Some clones in this sample may be carry-over from other donors' samples.

The J gene is TRBJ1-6, the V gene TRBV4-1; lacking DNA, the TRBD1 call made by TCRdb goes unchecked. The CDR3 is 16 residues long. Germline V gives CDR1 MGHRA, CDR2 YSYEKL. CDR3 sequence: CASSQVPTGSGSPLHF.

The chain recombines TRBV5-4 with TRBJ2-7; TCRdb's assignment of TRBD1 cannot be checked, as there is no DNA. The CDR3 has 14 amino acids. Germline V gene lookup returns CDR1 SGHNT and CDR2 YYREEE (reference sequence). The CDR3: CASTPGQGPYEQYF.

V gene TRBV21-1 combines with J gene TRBJ1-1; TCRdb gives TRBD1 as the D gene, but with no DNA this cannot be confirmed. TRBV21-1 has pseudogene status. This CDR3 comprises 16 residues. CDR3 sequence reads: CASSKVFNRVNTEAFF.

The chain is built from TRBV12-2 and TRBJ2-2; TCRdb proposes TRBD1, but this gene call is untestable without DNA. TRBV12-2 is deemed a pseudogene. The CDR3 is 15 amino acids. This CDR3 is CASRLAGDPPGSCFF.

J is TRBJ2-1 and V is TRBV12-3 or TRBV12-4; there is no DNA to check the TCRdb D call of TRBD1. The CDR3 contains 14 residues. Here the CDR3 reads CASSFPGFYNEQFF.

The CDR3 loop reads CASRAGAYEQYF. The chain uses TRBV5-1 and TRBJ2-7. CDR3 length: 12 amino acids. CDR1 is SGHRS, CDR2 YFSETQ, per germline.

The rearrangement joins TRBV5-5 to TRBJ2-7; as DNA is missing, the TRBD1 call by TCRdb cannot be tested. Looked up from germline, CDR1 is SGHKS and CDR2 is YYEKEE (reference sequence). The CDR3 sequence is 15 residues long. The CDR3 region is CASSVLRQATYEQYF.

The genes are TRBV6-4 and TRBJ1-3; TCRdb lists TRBD1, though no DNA is available to test this call. CDR1 is MRHNA, CDR2 SNTAGT, per germline. This CDR3 comprises 17 residues. The CDR3 sequence is CASSDSNRGRTGNTIYF.